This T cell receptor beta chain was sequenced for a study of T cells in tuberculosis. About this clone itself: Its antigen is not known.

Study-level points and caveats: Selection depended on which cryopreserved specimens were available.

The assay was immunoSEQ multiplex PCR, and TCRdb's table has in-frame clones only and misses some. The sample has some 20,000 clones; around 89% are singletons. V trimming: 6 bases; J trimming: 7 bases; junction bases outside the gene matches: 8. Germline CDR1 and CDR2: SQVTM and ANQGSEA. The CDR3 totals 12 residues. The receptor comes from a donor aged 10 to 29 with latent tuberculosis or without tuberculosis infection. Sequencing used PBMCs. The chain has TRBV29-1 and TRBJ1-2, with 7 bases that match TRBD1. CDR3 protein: CSVAPTGSGYTF. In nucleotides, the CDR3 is TGCAGCGTCGCGCCGACAGGGAGTGGCTACACCTTC.